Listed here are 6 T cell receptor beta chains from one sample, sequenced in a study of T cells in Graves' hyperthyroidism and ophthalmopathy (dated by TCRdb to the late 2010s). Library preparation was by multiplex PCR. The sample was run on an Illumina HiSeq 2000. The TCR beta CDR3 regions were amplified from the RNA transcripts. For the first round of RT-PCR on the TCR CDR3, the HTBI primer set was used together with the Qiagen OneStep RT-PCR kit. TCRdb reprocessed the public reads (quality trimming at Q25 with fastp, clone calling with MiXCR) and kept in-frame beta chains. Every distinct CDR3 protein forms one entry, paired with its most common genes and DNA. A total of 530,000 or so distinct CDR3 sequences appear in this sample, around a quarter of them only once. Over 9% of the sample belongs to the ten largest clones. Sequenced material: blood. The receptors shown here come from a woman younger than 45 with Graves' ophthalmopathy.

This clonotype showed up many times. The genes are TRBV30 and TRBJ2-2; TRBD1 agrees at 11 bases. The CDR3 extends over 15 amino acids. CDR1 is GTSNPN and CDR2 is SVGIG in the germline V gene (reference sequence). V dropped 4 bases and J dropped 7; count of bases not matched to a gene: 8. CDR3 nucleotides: TGTGCCTGGACCGGACAGGGGGCGTACAACGGGGAGCTGTTTTTT. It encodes CAWTGQGAYNGELFF. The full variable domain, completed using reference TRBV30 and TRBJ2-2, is SQTIHQWPATLVQPVGSPLSLECTVEGTSNPNLYWYRQAAGRGLQLLFYSVGIGQISSEVPQNLSASRPQDRQFILSSKKLLLSDSGFYLCAWTGQGAYNGELFFGEGSRLTVL.

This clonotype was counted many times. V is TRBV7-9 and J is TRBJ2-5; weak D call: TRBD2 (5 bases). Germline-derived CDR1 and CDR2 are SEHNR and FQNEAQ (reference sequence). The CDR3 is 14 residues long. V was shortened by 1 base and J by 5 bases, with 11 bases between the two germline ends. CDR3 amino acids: CASSLEVGSETQYF. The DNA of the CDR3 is TGTGCCAGCAGCTTAGAAGTGGGGAGCGAGACCCAGTACTTC.

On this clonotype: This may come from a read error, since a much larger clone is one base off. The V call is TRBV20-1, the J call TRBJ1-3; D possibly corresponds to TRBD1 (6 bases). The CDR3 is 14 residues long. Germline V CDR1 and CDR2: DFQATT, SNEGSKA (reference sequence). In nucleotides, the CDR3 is TGCAGTGCGAGGGGGGGTTTTACTGGAAACACCATATCTTTT. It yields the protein CSARGGFTGNTISF.

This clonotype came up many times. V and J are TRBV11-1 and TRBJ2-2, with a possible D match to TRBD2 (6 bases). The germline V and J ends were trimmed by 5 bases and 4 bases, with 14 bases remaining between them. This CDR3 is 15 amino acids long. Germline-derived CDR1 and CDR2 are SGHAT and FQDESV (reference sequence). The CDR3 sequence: CASSPLGGFTGELFF. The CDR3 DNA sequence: TGTGCCAGCAGCCCTCTTGGGGGGTTCACCGGGGAGCTGTTTTTT.

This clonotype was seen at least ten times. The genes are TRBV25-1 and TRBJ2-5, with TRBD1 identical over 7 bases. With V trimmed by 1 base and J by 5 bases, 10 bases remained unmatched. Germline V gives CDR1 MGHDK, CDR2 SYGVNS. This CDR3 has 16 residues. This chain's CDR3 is CASSESSGQDEETQYF. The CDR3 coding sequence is TGTGCCAGCAGTGAATCCTCAGGACAGGACGAGGAGACCCAGTACTTC. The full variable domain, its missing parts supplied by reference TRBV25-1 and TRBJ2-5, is EADIYQTPRYLVIGTGKKITLECSQTMGHDKMYWYQQDPGMELHLIHYSYGVNSTEKGDLSSESTVSRIRTEHFPLTLESARPSHTSQYLCASSESSGQDEETQYFGPGTRLLVL.

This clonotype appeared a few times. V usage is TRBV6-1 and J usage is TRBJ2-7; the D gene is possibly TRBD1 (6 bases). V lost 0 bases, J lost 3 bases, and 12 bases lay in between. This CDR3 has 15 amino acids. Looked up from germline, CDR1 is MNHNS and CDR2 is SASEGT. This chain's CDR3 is CASSEAHGTIYEQYF. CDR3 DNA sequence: TGTGCCAGCAGTGAAGCCCACGGGACAATCTACGAGCAGTACTTC.